This TCR beta chain was captured in a study of Tregs in tolerant kidney transplant recipients. Recipient PBMCs carried a CFSE label and met irradiated graft donor PBMCs for more than five days before FACS sorting. The CDR3 consists of 15 residues. Germline CDR1 reads LGHNA; CDR2 reads YNFKEQ. V lost 4 bases to trimming and J lost 7 bases; unmatched junction nucleotides: 5. On this clone: What it binds is unknown.

The repertoire was sequenced with immunoSEQ multiplex PCR; TCRdb's copy has only in-frame clones and lacks some. The table records approximately 8,100 clones, about 32% of them present only once. This specimen consisted of CD8+ T cells from blood cultured with allogeneic cells, obtained before the transplant. This TCR came from a human patient who received a combined kidney and bone marrow transplant. The J gene is TRBJ2-1, the V gene TRBV4-2; 12 bases align to TRBD2. This CDR3 is CASSLGLAGFNEQFF. DNA of the CDR3: TGTGCCAGCAGCCTCGGACTAGCGGGATTTAATGAGCAGTTCTTC.